These 6 T cell receptor beta chains were sequenced from one sample in a study of CD8 T cells in ankylosing spondylitis. TCRdb itself ran the 5' RACE reads through MiXCR, one entry per CDR3 protein. The sample lists 290,000 or so distinct CDR3 sequences, around 20% seen once, with roughly 3.6% in the top ten. What was sequenced was blood, either unsorted or a sorted T cell fraction (not recorded which). The receptors derive from a female donor with ankylosing spondylitis or in good health (not recorded which).

This clonotype was seen more than once but under ten times. DNA of the CDR3: TGTGCCAGTACTGAGTCCCGGGACAGGATTCTTGGCTACACCTTC. Protein: CASTESRDRILGYTF. The V gene is TRBV6-1, the J gene TRBJ1-2; 8 positions match TRBD1. Germline loops: CDR1 MNHNS, CDR2 SASEGT. V trimming: 9 bases; J trimming: 7 bases; junction bases outside the gene matches: 16. The CDR3 has 15 residues.

The chain uses TRBV5-1 and TRBJ2-7, with TRBD1 matching over 10 bases. The V gene's germline CDR1 is SGHRS and CDR2 YFSETQ. This CDR3 is built from 15 residues. V lost 5 bases to trimming and J lost 4 bases; unmatched junction nucleotides: 9. This CDR3 reads CASRQRGTGDYEQYF. The CDR3 nucleotides read TGCGCCAGCAGGCAACGTGGGACAGGGGATTACGAGCAGTACTTC. Complete variable domain (other parts from reference TRBV5-1 and TRBJ2-7): KAGVTQTPRYLIKTRGQQVTLSCSPISGHRSVSWYQQTPGQGLQFLFEYFSETQRNKGNFPGRFSGRQFSNSRSEMNVSTLELGDSALYLCASRQRGTGDYEQYFGPGTRLTVT.

The chain recombines TRBV29-1 with TRBJ2-1; 9 nucleotides match TRBD2. The CDR3 is 14 amino acids. V was pared by 1 base and J by 9 bases, with 7 bases of the junction left unmatched. CDR1 is SQVTM, CDR2 ANQGSEA, per germline. The CDR3 sequence: CSVEVLAGAFEQFF. CDR3 coding DNA: TGCAGCGTTGAAGTCTTAGCGGGAGCCTTTGAGCAGTTCTTC.

CDR3 sequence (DNA): TGCGCCAGCAGCTTGGATGTGGGGAACACTGAAGCTTTCTTT. It yields the protein CASSLDVGNTEAFF. The rearrangement uses TRBV5-1 and TRBJ1-1; D is unresolved. The germline gives CDR1 SGHRS, CDR2 YFSETQ. This CDR3 has 14 residues. The V gene lost 0 bases and the J gene lost 1 base, with 7 bases spanning the gap.

The chain employs TRBV7-2 and TRBJ2-1; D remains ambiguous. This CDR3 has 13 residues. The V gene lost 1 base and the J gene lost 9 bases, with 10 bases spanning the gap. CDR1 and CDR2 (germline): SGHTA, FQGNSA. CDR3: CASSLGALGEQFF. In DNA form, the CDR3 reads TGTGCCAGCAGCTTAGGGGCGCTTGGTGAGCAGTTCTTC.

J is TRBJ1-2 and V is TRBV10-3; 7 positions match TRBD1. V trimming: 7 bases; J trimming: 3 bases; junction bases outside the gene matches: 5. Germline CDR1 is ENHRY and CDR2 is SYGVKD. The CDR3 totals 13 residues. The chain's CDR3 is CAIKQGEDYGYTF. The CDR3 DNA reads TGTGCCATCAAGCAGGGGGAGGACTATGGCTACACCTTC.